Sequencing of this TCR beta chain was carried out in a study of blood T cell repertoires in COVID-19. The wider study: Material from acute and convalescent COVID-19 was sourced from the United States, Italy and Spain.

The participants were between about 18 and 100 years old and came from 20 to 30 US areas. Allocation to cohorts depended on clinical history reported by the participants. The table lists this clone with a count of one. Authors' data handling: Reference gene primer amplification gave nucleated cell count estimates. Clones were read by immunoSEQ multiplex PCR, and TCRdb kept only the in-frame ones, dropping some. The D gene and trimming were derived from the DNA, and the V and J assignments and clone size from that table. The repertoire holds about 200,000 clones, with approximately 86% as singletons. J lost 4 bases, V lost 4 bases, and 8 bases had no gene match. This CDR3 region has 15 residues. The germline CDR1 and CDR2 sequences are SGDLS and YYNGEE.

This TCR was recovered from a woman between 35 and 50 years old with acute COVID-19. The sample consisted of PBMCs or T cells enriched from blood (not recorded which). The rearrangement links TRBV9 to TRBJ2-1; 7 bases map to TRBD2. The CDR3 region is CASSLRGVQYNEQFF. The CDR3 nucleotides read TGTGCCAGCAGCTTACGGGGGGTCCAATACAATGAGCAGTTCTTC.